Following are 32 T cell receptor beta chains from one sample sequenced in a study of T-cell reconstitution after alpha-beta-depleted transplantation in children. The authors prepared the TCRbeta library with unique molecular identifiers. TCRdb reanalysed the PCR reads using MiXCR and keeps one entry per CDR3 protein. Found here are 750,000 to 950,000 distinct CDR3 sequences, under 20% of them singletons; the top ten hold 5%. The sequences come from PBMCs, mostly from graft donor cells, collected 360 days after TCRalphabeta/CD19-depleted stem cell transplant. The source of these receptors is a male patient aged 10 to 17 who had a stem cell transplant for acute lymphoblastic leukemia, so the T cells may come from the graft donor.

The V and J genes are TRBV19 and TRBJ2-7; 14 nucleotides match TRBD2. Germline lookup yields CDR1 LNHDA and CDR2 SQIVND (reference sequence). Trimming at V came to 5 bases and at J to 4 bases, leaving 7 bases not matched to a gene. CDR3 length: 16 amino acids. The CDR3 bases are TGTGCCAGTAGTCCGGGGACTAGCGGGAGACGGTACGAGCAGTACTTC. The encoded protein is CASSPGTSGRRYEQYF.

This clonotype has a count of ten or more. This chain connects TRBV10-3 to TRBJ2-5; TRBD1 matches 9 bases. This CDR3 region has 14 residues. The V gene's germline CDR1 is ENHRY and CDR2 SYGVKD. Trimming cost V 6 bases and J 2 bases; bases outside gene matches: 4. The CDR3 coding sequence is TGTGCCATCAGCCCGGGACAGGGACAAGAGACCCAGTACTTC. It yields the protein CAISPGQGQETQYF.

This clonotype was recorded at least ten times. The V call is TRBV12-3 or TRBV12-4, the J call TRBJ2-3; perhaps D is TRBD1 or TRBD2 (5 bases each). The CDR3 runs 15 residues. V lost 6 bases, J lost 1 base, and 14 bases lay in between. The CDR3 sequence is CASSPGPYRTDTQYF. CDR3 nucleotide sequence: TGTGCCAGCAGCCCGGGACCGTACCGCACAGATACGCAGTATTTT.

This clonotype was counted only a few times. The CDR3, as DNA: TGTGCCAGCAGATTCCTCGGGGCGGGAGAAGGACCTGGGGCCAACGTCCTGACTTTC. It yields the protein CASRFLGAGEGPGANVLTF. The chain has TRBV11-2 and TRBJ2-6, with 7 positions matching TRBD2. CDR3 length: 19 amino acids. CDR1 is SGHAT, CDR2 FQNNGV, per germline. Trimming cost V 6 bases and J 2 bases; bases outside gene matches: 16.

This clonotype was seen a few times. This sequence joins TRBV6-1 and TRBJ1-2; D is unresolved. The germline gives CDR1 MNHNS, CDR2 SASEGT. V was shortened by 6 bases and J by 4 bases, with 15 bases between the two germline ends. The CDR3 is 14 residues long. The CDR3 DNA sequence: TGTGCCAGCAGCCTCCGGGGTCATGTCTATGGCTACACCTTC. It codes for CASSLRGHVYGYTF.

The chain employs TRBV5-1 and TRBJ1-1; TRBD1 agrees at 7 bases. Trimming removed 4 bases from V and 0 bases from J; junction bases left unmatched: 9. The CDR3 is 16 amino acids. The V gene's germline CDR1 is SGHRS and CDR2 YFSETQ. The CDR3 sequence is CASSARGETMNTEAFF. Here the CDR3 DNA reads TGCGCCAGCAGCGCCAGGGGGGAAACCATGAACACTGAAGCTTTCTTT.

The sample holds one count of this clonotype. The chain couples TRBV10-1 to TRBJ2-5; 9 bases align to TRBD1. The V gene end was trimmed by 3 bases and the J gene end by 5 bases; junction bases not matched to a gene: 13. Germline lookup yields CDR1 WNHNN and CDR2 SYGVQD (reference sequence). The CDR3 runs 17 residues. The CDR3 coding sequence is TGCGCCAGCAGTGACATCCGAGGACAGGGGACGGGGGAGACCCAGTACTTC. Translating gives CASSDIRGQGTGETQYF.

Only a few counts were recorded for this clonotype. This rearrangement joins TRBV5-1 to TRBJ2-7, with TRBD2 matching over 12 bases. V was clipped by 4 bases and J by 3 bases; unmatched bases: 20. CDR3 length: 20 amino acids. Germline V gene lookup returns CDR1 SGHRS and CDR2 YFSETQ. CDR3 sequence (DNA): TGCGCCAGCAGCCCTAGACCGACTAGCGGGAGCTCCCAAGACTACTACGAGCAGTACTTC. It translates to CASSPRPTSGSSQDYYEQYF.

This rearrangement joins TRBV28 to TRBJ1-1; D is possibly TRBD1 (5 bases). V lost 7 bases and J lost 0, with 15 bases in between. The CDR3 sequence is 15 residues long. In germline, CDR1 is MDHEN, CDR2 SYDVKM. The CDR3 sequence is CASITLGVMNTEAFF. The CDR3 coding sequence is TGTGCCAGCATCACCTTGGGGGTCATGAACACTGAAGCTTTCTTT.

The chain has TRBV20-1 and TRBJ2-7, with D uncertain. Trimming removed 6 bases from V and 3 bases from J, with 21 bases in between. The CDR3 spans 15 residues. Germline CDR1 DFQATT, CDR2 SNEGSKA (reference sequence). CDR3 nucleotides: TGCAGTGCCCCGCCCCATCAGGTCCCCGGCTACGAGCAGTACTTC. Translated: CSAPPHQVPGYEQYF.

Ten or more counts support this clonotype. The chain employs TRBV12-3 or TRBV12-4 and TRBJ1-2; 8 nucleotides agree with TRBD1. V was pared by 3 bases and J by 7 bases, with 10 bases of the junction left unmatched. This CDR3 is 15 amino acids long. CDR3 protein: CASSFGTGVLGGYTF. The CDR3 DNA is TGTGCCAGCAGTTTTGGGACAGGTGTTCTTGGTGGCTACACCTTC.

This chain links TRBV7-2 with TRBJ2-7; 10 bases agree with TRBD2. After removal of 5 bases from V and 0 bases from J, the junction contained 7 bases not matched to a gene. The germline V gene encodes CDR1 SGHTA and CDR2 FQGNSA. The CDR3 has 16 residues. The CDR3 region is CASSVGLAVSSYEQYF. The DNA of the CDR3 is TGTGCCAGCAGCGTCGGACTAGCGGTTAGCTCCTACGAGCAGTACTTC.

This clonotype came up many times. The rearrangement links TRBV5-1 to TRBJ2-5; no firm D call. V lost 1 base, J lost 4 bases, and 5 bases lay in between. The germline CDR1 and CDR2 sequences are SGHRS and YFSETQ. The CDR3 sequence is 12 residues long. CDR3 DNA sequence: TGCGCCAGCAGCTTGCCAGGAGAGACCCAGTACTTC. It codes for CASSLPGETQYF.

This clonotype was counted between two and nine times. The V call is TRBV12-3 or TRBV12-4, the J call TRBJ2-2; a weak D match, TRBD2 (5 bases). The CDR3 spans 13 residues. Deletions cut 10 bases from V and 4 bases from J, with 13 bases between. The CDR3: CATRGLPTGELFF. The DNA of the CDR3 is TGTGCCACCCGAGGACTTCCCACCGGGGAGCTGTTTTTT.

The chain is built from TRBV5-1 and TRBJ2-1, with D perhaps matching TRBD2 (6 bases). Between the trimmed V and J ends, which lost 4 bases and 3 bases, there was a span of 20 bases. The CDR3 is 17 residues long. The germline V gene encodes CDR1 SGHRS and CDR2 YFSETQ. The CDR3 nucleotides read TGCGCCAGCAGCCCGTACTGGTCGGGAGTAAGCTACAATGAGCAGTTCTTC. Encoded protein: CASSPYWSGVSYNEQFF.

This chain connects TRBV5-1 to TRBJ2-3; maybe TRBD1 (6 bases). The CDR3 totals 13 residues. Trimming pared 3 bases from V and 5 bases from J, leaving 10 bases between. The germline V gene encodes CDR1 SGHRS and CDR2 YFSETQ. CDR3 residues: CASSWDIKDTQYF. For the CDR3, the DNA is TGCGCCAGCAGCTGGGACATCAAAGATACGCAGTATTTT.

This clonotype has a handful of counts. The CDR3 sequence: CASSLVGSGGPHEQYF. The CDR3 nucleotides read TGTGCCAGCAGCTTAGTTGGGTCGGGAGGGCCCCACGAGCAGTACTTC. The chain recombines TRBV7-2 with TRBJ2-7, with 8 bases that match TRBD2. Germline V gives CDR1 SGHTA, CDR2 FQGNSA. With 1 base clipped from V and 5 bases from J, the junction kept 10 bases outside the gene matches. CDR3 length: 16 residues.

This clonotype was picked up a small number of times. CDR3 in amino acids: CASSEALSRLAGGSSYNEQFF. DNA for the CDR3: TGTGCCAGCAGTGAAGCGCTTTCCCGACTAGCGGGAGGGAGCTCCTACAATGAGCAGTTCTTC. The V and J genes are TRBV2 and TRBJ2-1; TRBD2 aligns across 14 bases. V dropped 0 bases and J dropped 0; count of bases not matched to a gene: 10. This CDR3 region has 21 residues. From germline, CDR1 is SNHLY and CDR2 FYNNEI.

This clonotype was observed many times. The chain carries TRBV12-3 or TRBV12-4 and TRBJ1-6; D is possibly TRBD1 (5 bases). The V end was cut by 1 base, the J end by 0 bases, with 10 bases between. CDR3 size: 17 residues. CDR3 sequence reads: CASSLETVSSYNSPLHF. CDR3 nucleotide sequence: TGTGCCAGCAGTTTAGAGACAGTGAGCTCCTATAATTCACCCCTCCACTTT.

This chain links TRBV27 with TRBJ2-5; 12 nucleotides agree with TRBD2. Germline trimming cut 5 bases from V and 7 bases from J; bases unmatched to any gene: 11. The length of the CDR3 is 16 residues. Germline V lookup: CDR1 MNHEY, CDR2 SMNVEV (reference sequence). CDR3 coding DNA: TGTGCCAGCAGTCTCGGACTAGCGGGGCCGCTGGGGACCCAGTACTTC. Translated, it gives CASSLGLAGPLGTQYF.

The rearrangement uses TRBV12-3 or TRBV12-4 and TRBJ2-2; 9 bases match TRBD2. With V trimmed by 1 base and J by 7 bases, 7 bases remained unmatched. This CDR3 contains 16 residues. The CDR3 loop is CASSLGREGSSGELFF. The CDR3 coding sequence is TGTGCCAGCAGTTTAGGGCGGGAGGGCTCCAGCGGGGAGCTGTTTTTT.

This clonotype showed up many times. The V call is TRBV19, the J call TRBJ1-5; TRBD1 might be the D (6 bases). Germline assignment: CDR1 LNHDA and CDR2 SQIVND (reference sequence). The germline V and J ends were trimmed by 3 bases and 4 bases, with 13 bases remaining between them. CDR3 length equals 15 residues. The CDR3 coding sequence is TGTGCCAGTAGTATTCCCGGGACACTTAATCAGCCCCAGCATTTT. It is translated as CASSIPGTLNQPQHF.

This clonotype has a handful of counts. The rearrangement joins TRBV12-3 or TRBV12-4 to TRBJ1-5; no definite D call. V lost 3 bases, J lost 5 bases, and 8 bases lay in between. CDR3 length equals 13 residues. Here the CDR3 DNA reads TGTGCCAGCAGTTTCGGGAAAGATCAGCCCCAGCATTTT. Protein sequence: CASSFGKDQPQHF.

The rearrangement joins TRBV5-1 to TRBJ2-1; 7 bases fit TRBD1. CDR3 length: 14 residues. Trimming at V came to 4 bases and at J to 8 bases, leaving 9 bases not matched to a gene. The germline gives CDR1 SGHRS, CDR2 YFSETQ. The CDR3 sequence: CASSPGQVVYEQFF. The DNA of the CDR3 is TGCGCCAGCAGCCCCGGACAGGTTGTTTATGAGCAGTTCTTC.

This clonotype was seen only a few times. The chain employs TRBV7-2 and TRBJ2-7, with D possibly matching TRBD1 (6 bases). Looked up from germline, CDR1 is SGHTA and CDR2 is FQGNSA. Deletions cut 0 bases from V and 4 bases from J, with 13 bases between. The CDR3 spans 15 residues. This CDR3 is CASSLAGTRFYEQYF. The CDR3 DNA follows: TGTGCCAGCAGCTTAGCTGGGACAAGGTTTTACGAGCAGTACTTC. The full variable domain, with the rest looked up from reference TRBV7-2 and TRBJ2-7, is GAGVSQSPSNKVTEKGKDVELRCDPISGHTALYWYRQSLGQGLEFLIYFQGNSAPDKSGLPSDRFSAERTGGSVSTLTIQRTQQEDSAVYLCASSLAGTRFYEQYFGPGTRLTVT.

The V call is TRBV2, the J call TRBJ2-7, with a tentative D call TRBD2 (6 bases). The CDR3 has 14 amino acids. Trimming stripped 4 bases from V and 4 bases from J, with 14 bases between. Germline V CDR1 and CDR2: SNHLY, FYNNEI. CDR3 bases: TGTGCCAGCAGTGGAGGGACTGTTTATTACGAGCAGTACTTC. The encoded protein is CASSGGTVYYEQYF.

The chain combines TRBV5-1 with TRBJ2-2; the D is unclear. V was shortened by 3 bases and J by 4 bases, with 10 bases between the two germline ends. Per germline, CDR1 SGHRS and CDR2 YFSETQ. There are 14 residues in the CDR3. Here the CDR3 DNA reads TGCGCCAGCAGCTCCCACCTGGTCACCGGGGAGCTGTTTTTT. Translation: CASSSHLVTGELFF. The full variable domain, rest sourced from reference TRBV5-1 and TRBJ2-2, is KAGVTQTPRYLIKTRGQQVTLSCSPISGHRSVSWYQQTPGQGLQFLFEYFSETQRNKGNFPGRFSGRQFSNSRSEMNVSTLELGDSALYLCASSSHLVTGELFFGEGSRLTVL.

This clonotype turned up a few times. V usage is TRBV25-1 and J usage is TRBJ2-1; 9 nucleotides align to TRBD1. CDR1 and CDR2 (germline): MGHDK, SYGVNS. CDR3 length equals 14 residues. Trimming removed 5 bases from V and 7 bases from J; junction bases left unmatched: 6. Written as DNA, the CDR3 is TGTGCCAGCAGTATCCCGGGACAGGGAAATGAGCAGTTCTTC. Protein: CASSIPGQGNEQFF.

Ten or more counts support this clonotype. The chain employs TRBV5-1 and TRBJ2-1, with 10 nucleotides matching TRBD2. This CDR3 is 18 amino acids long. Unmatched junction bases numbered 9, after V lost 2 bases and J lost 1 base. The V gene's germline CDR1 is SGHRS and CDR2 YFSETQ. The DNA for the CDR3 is TGCGCCAGCAGCTTCCGCCTTCTGACTAGCGGGTCCTACAATGAGCAGTTCTTC. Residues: CASSFRLLTSGSYNEQFF.

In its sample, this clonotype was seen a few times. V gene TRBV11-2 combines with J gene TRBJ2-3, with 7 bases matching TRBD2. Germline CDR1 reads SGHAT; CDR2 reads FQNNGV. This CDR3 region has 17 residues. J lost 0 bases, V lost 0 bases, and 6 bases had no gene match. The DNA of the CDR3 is TGTGCCAGCAGCTTAGAGTTTCTAGCGGCAAGCACAGATACGCAGTATTTT. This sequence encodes CASSLEFLAASTDTQYF.

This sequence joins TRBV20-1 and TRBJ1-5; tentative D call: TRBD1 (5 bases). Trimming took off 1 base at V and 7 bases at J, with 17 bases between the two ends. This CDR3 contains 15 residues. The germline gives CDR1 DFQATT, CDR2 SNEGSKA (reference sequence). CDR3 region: CSARVRRGTGQPQHF. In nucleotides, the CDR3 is TGCAGTGCTAGAGTTCGACGGGGGACTGGACAGCCCCAGCATTTT.

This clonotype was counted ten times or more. In nucleotides, the CDR3 is TGTGCCACCAGTGCGGGCTTACCCTACGAGCAGTACTTC. Protein: CATSAGLPYEQYF. The chain has TRBV24-1 and TRBJ2-7; no clear D gene. Looked up from germline, CDR1 is KGHDR and CDR2 is SFDVKD. This CDR3 has 13 amino acids. V was cut by 5 bases and J by 2 bases, with 9 bases left in between.